Listed here are 11 T cell receptor beta chains from one sample, sequenced in a study of T cells after yellow fever vaccination. TCRdb re-called the 5' RACE reads through MiXCR, storing one row per CDR3 protein. The sample lists about 120,000 distinct CDR3 sequences, around 7.2% occurring once. The specimen comprised CD4+ T cells sorted from PBMCs, sampled roughly 45 days after the first yellow fever vaccination. These receptors were collected from a man aged 18 to 29 who received the YFV17D yellow fever vaccine.

The rearrangement joins TRBV20-1 to TRBJ2-3; D not certain. Germline V gene sequence: CDR1 DFQATT, CDR2 SNEGSKA (reference sequence). V lost 1 base to trimming and J lost 1 base, with 12 bases between them. The CDR3 has 15 amino acids. The CDR3 DNA is TGCAGTGCTAGAGTCCCGAGCAGCCGCACAGATACGCAGTATTTT. Amino acid sequence: CSARVPSSRTDTQYF.

This clonotype was detected ten times or more. This chain joins TRBV2 and TRBJ2-3; D unclear. There are 16 residues in the CDR3. The germline CDR1 and CDR2 sequences are SNHLY and FYNNEI. V was trimmed by 0 bases and J by 1 base, leaving 11 bases between them. The CDR3, as DNA: TGTGCCAGCAGTGAAGCATGGCGGATCGGCACAGATACGCAGTATTTT. Translated, it gives CASSEAWRIGTDTQYF.

This clonotype was detected many times. This chain uses TRBV20-1 with TRBJ1-4; TRBD1 aligns across 7 bases. The CDR3 runs 13 residues. V dropped 5 bases and J dropped 8; count of bases not matched to a gene: 8. Germline lookup yields CDR1 DFQATT and CDR2 SNEGSKA (reference sequence). The CDR3 sequence: CSAEGAGGEKLFF. The CDR3 DNA reads TGCAGTGCTGAGGGGGCTGGGGGGGAAAAACTGTTTTTT.

This clonotype was detected ten times or more. This chain links TRBV7-9 with TRBJ2-2; TRBD1 is a possible D gene (6 bases). Germline CDR1 SEHNR, CDR2 FQNEAQ (reference sequence). This CDR3 has 15 residues. Deletions cut 5 bases from V and 3 bases from J, with 13 bases between. The CDR3, as DNA: TGTGCCAGCAGCCCAGGGACACACTACACCGGGGAGCTGTTTTTT. This gives the protein CASSPGTHYTGELFF.

In its sample, this clonotype was seen many times. The chain recombines TRBV12-3 or TRBV12-4 with TRBJ2-5; no definite D call. CDR3 length equals 14 residues. Trimming cost V 2 bases and J 2 bases, with 9 bases left between them. The DNA of the CDR3 is TGTGCCAGCAGTTTACCGACAACGCAAGAGACCCAGTACTTC. The encoded protein is CASSLPTTQETQYF.

This clonotype was counted many times. CDR3 region: CASSYRDGYEQYV. CDR3 nucleotides: TGTGCCAGCAGTTACAGGGACGGGTACGAGCAGTACGTC. The chain recombines TRBV6-5 with TRBJ2-7, with D perhaps being TRBD1 or TRBD2 (5 bases each). Trimming took off 2 bases at V and 4 bases at J, with 9 bases between the two ends. CDR3 size: 13 residues. Per the germline V gene, CDR1 is MNHEY and CDR2 is SVGAGI.

Points on this clonotype: A much larger clonotype is one base distant, so this may be a read error. The chain recombines TRBV20-1 with TRBJ1-1, with D unclear. Trimming removed 6 bases at V and 3 bases at J, with 14 bases between. Germline V lookup: CDR1 DFQATT, CDR2 SNEGSKA (reference sequence). The CDR3 sequence is 13 residues long. The CDR3 DNA reads as TGCAGTGCCTCGCGGAGGGCGGACACTGAAGCTTTCTTT. Its protein is CSASRRADTEAFF.

This clonotype was seen repeatedly, ten times or more. The chain carries TRBV7-3 and TRBJ2-2; TRBD2 agrees at 10 bases. CDR3 size: 15 residues. Germline-derived CDR1 and CDR2 are SGHTA and FQGTGA. Trimming took 6 bases from V and 3 from J; bases not matched to a gene: 4. CDR3 region: CASSPGTSDTGELFF. CDR3 bases: TGTGCCAGCAGTCCCGGGACTAGCGACACCGGGGAGCTGTTTTTT.

This clonotype was counted ten times or more. V and J are TRBV5-1 and TRBJ2-1, with D perhaps matching TRBD2 (6 bases). The ends were cut back, 5 bases at V and 6 bases at J, with 12 bases in the middle. The germline V gene encodes CDR1 SGHRS and CDR2 YFSETQ. The CDR3 covers 13 residues. CDR3 protein: CASRMRELNEQFF. DNA of the CDR3: TGCGCCAGCAGGATGCGGGAACTCAATGAGCAGTTCTTC.

This chain uses TRBV6-2 or TRBV6-3 with TRBJ2-1; 8 bases are shared with TRBD1. Trimming took 2 bases from V and 4 from J; bases not matched to a gene: 4. The length of the CDR3 is 15 residues. CDR1 MNHEY and CDR2 SVGEGT come from the germline V gene. The chain's CDR3 is CASSYAGQVYNEQFF. The DNA for the CDR3 is TGTGCCAGCAGTTACGCGGGACAGGTATACAATGAGCAGTTCTTC.

The chain links TRBV18 to TRBJ1-1, with D possibly matching TRBD1 (5 bases). V was trimmed by 0 bases and J by 7 bases, leaving 9 bases between them. Germline CDR1 KGHSH, CDR2 LQKENI. This CDR3 comprises 13 residues. CDR3 nucleotides: TGTGCCAGCTCACCACCGACAGATAATGAAGCTTTCTTT. It yields the protein CASSPPTDNEAFF.